This T cell receptor beta chain derives from a study of blood T cells in healthy people across ages. Study-wide results and limits: Naive T cell percentage showed a strong correlation with the diversity of TCR beta.

The use of a sample-barcoded 5' primer and a J-beta primer mix characterized a second PCR of roughly 6 to 11 cycles. TCRdb ran MiXCR on the 5' RACE reads and lists one entry per CDR3 protein. The repertoire holds approximately 2,000,000 distinct CDR3 sequences, with around 40% as singletons. The CDR3 has 16 residues. Per germline, CDR1 SGHTA and CDR2 FQGTGA. The V and J ends lost 9 bases and 1 base, in that order; junction bases with no gene match: 8. Russia was home to the donors, healthy Caucasian individuals aged about 6 to 90. Concerning this clonotype: The antigen is not known.

The chain carries TRBV7-3 and TRBJ2-6; 8 nucleotides line up with TRBD1. This clonotype was obtained from a human donor in good health. The sequencing sample was made of blood. In nucleotides, the CDR3 is TGTGCCAGTTGGACAGGGTATTTATCTGGGGCCAACGTCCTGACTTTC. It codes for CASWTGYLSGANVLTF.